This T cell receptor (beta chain) was profiled in a study of blood T cell repertoires in COVID-19. Study in general: The samples span acute and convalescent COVID-19 from the United States, Italy and Spain. Sample material is recorded as cDNA or gDNA derived from T cells, B-cell-depleted T cells, or PBMCs.

Some clones are missing from TCRdb's copy, which holds only in-frame ones; the method was immunoSEQ multiplex PCR. The table records more than 150,000 clones, about 90% of them present only once. Participant ages covered roughly 18 to 89 years across 24 US areas. Two negative PCRs, clearance, or symptom resolution were required of recovered Cohort 3 donors. This CDR3 has 13 amino acids. V lost 4 bases, J lost 3 bases, and 9 bases lay in between. Germline-derived CDR1 and CDR2 are MNHNY and SVGAGI (reference sequence). V gene TRBV6-6 combines with J gene TRBJ1-1; no clear D. Input material: PBMCs or T cells enriched from blood (not recorded which). The sequence came from a woman aged 45-60 years who had recovered from COVID-19. The CDR3 loop is CASSFDTHTEAFF. DNA for the CDR3: TGTGCCAGCAGTTTCGACACTCACACTGAAGCTTTCTTT.